Below are 5 T cell receptor beta chains sequenced from a single sample in a study of long-term antiretroviral therapy in people with HIV. Version v3.0 of the immunoSEQ assay was performed at survey level. Using immunoSEQ multiplex PCR, the repertoire was profiled, and TCRdb retains in-frame clones only, with some absent. The sample consists of about 28,000 clones, around 85% of them appearing once. The sequencing used unsorted PBMCs, collected 3 years after starting antiretroviral therapy. The origin of the receptors is a man in his forties with HIV.

V is TRBV9 and J is TRBJ2-3; maybe TRBD2 (6 bases). The length of the CDR3 is 15 residues. Between the trimmed V and J ends, which lost 0 bases and 1 base, there was a span of 9 bases. Germline CDR1 SGDLS, CDR2 YYNGEE. CDR3 coding DNA: TGTGCCAGCAGCGTAGAAGGGACTCGCACAGATACGCAGTATTTT. Its protein product is CASSVEGTRTDTQYF.

The rearrangement joins TRBV19 to TRBJ2-3, with TRBD1 matching 10 bases. CDR1 is LNHDA, CDR2 SQIVND, per germline (reference sequence). This CDR3 has 17 amino acids. J lost 6 bases, V lost 5 bases, and 14 bases had no gene match. CDR3 sequence reads: CASSPTPGQGYKDTQYF. As DNA, the CDR3 is TGTGCCAGTAGTCCGACGCCGGGACAGGGGTACAAGGATACGCAGTATTTT.

The genes are TRBV5-6 and TRBJ2-7; D unresolved. Germline V gene lookup returns CDR1 SGHDT and CDR2 YYEEEE. The CDR3 consists of 13 residues. V was trimmed by 0 bases and J by 2 bases, leaving 6 bases between them. CDR3 protein: CASSLGLTYEQYF. In DNA form, the CDR3 reads TGTGCCAGCAGCTTGGGACTTACCTACGAGCAGTACTTC.

The rearrangement uses TRBV5-8 and TRBJ1-6; 10 nucleotides agree with TRBD1. With 2 bases clipped from V and 7 bases from J, the junction kept 12 bases outside the gene matches. Germline CDR1 is SGHTS and CDR2 is YDEGEE. CDR3 length: 18 amino acids. CDR3 sequence: CASSLLLGQGFLNSPLHF. The CDR3, as DNA: TGTGCCAGCAGCTTACTTTTGGGACAGGGGTTTTTAAATTCACCCCTCCACTTT.

The chain joins TRBV11-3 to TRBJ2-5; D unresolved. The V end was cut by 1 base, the J end by 5 bases, with 5 bases between. CDR1 and CDR2 (germline): SGHNT, YENEEA. The length of the CDR3 is 12 residues. In DNA form, the CDR3 reads TGTGCCAGCAGCTTAGTGGGGGAGACCCAGTACTTC. Its translation is CASSLVGETQYF. Using reference TRBV11-3 and TRBJ2-5 for the parts outside the CDR3, the full variable domain is EAGVVQSPRYKIIEKKQPVAFWCNPISGHNTLYWYLQNLGQGPELLIRYENEEAVDDSQLPKDRFSAERLKGVDSTLKIQPAELGDSAVYLCASSLVGETQYFGPGTRLLVL.